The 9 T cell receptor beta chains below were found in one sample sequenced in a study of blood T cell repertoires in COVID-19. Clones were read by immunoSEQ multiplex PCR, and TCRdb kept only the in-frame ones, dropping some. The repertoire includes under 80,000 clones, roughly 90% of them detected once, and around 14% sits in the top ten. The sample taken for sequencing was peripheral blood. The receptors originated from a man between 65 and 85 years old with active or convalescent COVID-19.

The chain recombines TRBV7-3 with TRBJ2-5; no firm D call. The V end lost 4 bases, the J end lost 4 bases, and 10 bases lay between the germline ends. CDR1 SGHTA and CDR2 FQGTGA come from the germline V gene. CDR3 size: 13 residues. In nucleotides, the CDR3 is TGTGCCAGCAGCTCCCTAGTTGGAGAGACCCAGTACTTC. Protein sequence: CASSSLVGETQYF. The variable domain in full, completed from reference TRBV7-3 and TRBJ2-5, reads GAGVSQTPSNKVTEKGKYVELRCDPISGHTALYWYRQSLGQGPEFLIYFQGTGAADDSGLPNDRFFAVRPEGSVSTLKIQRTERGDSAVYLCASSSLVGETQYFGPGTRLLVL.

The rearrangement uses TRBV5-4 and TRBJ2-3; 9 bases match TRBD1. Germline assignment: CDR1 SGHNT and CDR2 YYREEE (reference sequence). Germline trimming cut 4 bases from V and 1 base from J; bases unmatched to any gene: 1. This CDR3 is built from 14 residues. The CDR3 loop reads CASSRDRGTDTQYF. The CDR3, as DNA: TGTGCCAGCAGCCGGGACAGGGGCACAGATACGCAGTATTTT.

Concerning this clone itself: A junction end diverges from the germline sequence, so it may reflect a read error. CDR3 sequence (DNA): TGTGCCAGCAGAGAAGGGACTAGTCTGGATACGCAGTATTTT. Amino acids: CASREGTSLDTQYF. The rearrangement joins TRBV2 to TRBJ2-3, with 8 bases identical to TRBD2. This CDR3 comprises 14 residues. In germline, CDR1 is SNHLY, CDR2 FYNNEI.

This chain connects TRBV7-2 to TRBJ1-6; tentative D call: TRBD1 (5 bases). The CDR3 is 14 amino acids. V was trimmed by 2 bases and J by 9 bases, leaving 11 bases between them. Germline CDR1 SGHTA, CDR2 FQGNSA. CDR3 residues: CASSLRQRGSPLHF. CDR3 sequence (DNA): TGTGCCAGCAGCTTACGGCAAAGGGGTTCACCCCTCCACTTT. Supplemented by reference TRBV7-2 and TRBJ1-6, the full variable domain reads GAGVSQSPSNKVTEKGKDVELRCDPISGHTALYWYRQSLGQGLEFLIYFQGNSAPDKSGLPSDRFSAERTGGSVSTLTIQRTQQEDSAVYLCASSLRQRGSPLHFGNGTRLTVT.

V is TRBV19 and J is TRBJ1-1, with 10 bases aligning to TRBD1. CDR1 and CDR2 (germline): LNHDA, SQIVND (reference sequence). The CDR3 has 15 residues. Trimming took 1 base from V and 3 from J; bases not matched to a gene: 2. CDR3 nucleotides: TGTGCCAGTAGTATAGGGGACAGGGGATACACTGAAGCTTTCTTT. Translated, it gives CASSIGDRGYTEAFF.

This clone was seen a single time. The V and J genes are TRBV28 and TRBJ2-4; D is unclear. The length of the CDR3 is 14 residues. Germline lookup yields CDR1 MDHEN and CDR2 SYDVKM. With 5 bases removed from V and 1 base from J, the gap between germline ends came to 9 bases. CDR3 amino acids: CASSPFGAKNIQYF. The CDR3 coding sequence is TGTGCCAGCAGTCCCTTCGGGGCCAAAAACATTCAGTACTTC.

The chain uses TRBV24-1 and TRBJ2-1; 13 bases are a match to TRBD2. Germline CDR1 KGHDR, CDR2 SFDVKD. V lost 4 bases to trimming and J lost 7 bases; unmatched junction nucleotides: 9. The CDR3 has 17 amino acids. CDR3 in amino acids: CATSDLTTSGRRNEQFF. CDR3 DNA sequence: TGTGCCACCAGTGACCTGACGACTAGCGGGAGGAGGAATGAGCAGTTCTTC.

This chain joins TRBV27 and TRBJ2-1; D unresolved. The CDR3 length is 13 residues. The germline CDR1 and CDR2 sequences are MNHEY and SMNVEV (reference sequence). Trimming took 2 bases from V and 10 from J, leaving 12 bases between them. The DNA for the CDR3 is TGTGCCAGCAGTTTAGTTAGTTACGAGGAGCAGTTCTTC. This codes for CASSLVSYEEQFF.

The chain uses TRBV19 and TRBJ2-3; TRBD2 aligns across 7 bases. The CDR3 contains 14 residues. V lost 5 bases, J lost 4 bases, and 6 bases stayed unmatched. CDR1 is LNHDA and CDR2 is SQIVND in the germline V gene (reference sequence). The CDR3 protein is CASSQRDRPDTQYF. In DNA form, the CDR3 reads TGTGCCAGTAGTCAGCGGGATAGGCCAGATACGCAGTATTTT.